These 9 T cell receptor beta chains were sequenced from one sample in a study of Graves' ophthalmopathy and Graves' hyperthyroidism. Using RNA transcripts, the TCR beta CDR3 regions were amplified. An initial RT-PCR round employing HTBI primers preceded a second-round multiplex PCR. Each CDR3 protein is one row after TCRdb ran MiXCR on the multiplex PCR reads. This table has hundreds of thousands of distinct CDR3 sequences, about a fifth appearing once. Sequencing was done on a sample of peripheral blood. Receptors originate from a woman under 30 with stable Graves' hyperthyroidism. Some clones in this sample may be carry-over from other donors' samples.

There are a few counts of this clonotype. The J gene is TRBJ2-2, the V gene TRBV10-2, with D perhaps being TRBD1 or TRBD2 (5 bases each). Germline CDR1 and CDR2: WSHSY and SAAADI. CDR3 length: 18 residues. V was trimmed by 3 bases and J by 4 bases, leaving 21 bases between them. CDR3 in amino acids: CASSDLGPSPRVTGELFF. CDR3 DNA sequence: TGCGCCAGCAGTGACCTGGGACCTTCCCCTCGGGTCACCGGGGAGCTGTTTTTT.

This clonotype was counted many times. This chain links TRBV30 with TRBJ1-2, with D hard to call. Germline V lookup: CDR1 GTSNPN, CDR2 SVGIG (reference sequence). The CDR3 is 12 residues long. Trimming took 1 base from V and 4 from J, leaving 7 bases between them. The CDR3 nucleotides read TGTGCCTGGAGTGAGTCAAGCTATGGCTACACCTTC. Its protein product is CAWSESSYGYTF.

The chain couples TRBV3-1 to TRBJ2-5, with 11 bases aligning to TRBD2. Germline V gene lookup returns CDR1 LGHDT and CDR2 YNNKEL (reference sequence). The CDR3 runs 17 residues. J lost 1 base, V lost 0 bases, and 4 bases had no gene match. DNA of the CDR3: TGTGCCAGCAGCCAAGATACGACTAGCGGGGCCCAAGAGACCCAGTACTTC. Its protein is CASSQDTTSGAQETQYF.

The table lists this clonotype with many counts. A much more abundant neighbour one base away suggests this may be a read error. This sequence joins TRBV7-2 and TRBJ2-2; D unresolved. The V gene's germline CDR1 is SGHTA and CDR2 FQGNSA. V was shortened by 3 bases and J by 7 bases, with 3 bases between the two germline ends. The CDR3 sequence is 11 residues long. This CDR3 reads CASSFVGELFF. The CDR3 DNA is TGTGCCAGCAGCTTCGTCGGGGAGCTGTTTTTT.

This clonotype appeared many times. The genes are TRBV12-3 or TRBV12-4 and TRBJ2-7; no clear D. Trimming left V 2 bases short and J 0 bases short, with 8 bases between. The CDR3 has 14 amino acids. This CDR3 is CASSLWQSSYEQYF. As DNA, the CDR3 is TGTGCCAGCAGTTTATGGCAGAGCTCCTACGAGCAGTACTTC.

The chain combines TRBV29-1 with TRBJ1-1; the D gene is possibly TRBD1 (5 bases). This CDR3 comprises 12 residues. Germline assignment: CDR1 SQVTM and CDR2 ANQGSEA. Trimming shortened V by 7 bases and J by 4 bases, and 13 bases separated the two germline ends. The CDR3 DNA is TGCAGCGCCGGTCTGGGGGGCACTGAAGCTTTCTTT. It specifies CSAGLGGTEAFF. The full variable domain, its missing parts supplied by reference TRBV29-1 and TRBJ1-1, is SAVISQKPSRDICQRGTSLTIQCQVDSQVTMMFWYRQQPGQSLTLIATANQGSEATYESGFVIDKFPISRPNLTFSTLTVSNMSPEDSSIYLCSAGLGGTEAFFGQGTRLTVV.

The gene calls are TRBV12-3 or TRBV12-4 and TRBJ2-2; the D is unclear. CDR3 size: 13 residues. Trimming cost V 3 bases and J 3 bases, with 5 bases left between them. The CDR3 is CASSFADTGELFF. CDR3 nucleotide sequence: TGTGCCAGCAGTTTTGCGGACACCGGGGAGCTGTTTTTT.

This clonotype was recorded a few times. Its ends do not fully match the called genes, so a read error is possible. Here the CDR3 DNA reads TGTGCCAGCAGGGAAGGACTAGCGGGGGTGGATGAGCAGTTCTTC. Amino acid sequence: CASREGLAGVDEQFF. This sequence joins TRBV2 and TRBJ2-1; 13 bases are shared with TRBD2. CDR3 size: 15 residues. Per the germline V gene, CDR1 is SNHLY and CDR2 is FYNNEI.

This clonotype was observed at least ten times. The CDR3, as DNA: TGTGCCAGCAGTGAATTGGGACAGTATGGCTACACCTTC. Its translation: CASSELGQYGYTF. The chain is built from TRBV6-1 and TRBJ1-2; 7 nucleotides agree with TRBD1. J was trimmed by 5 bases and V by 2 bases; bases with no gene match: 2. The CDR3 has 13 residues. CDR1 MNHNS and CDR2 SASEGT come from the germline V gene.